These 9 T cell receptor beta chains were sequenced from one sample in a study of shared clonotypes between healthy human individuals. Profiling relied on immunoSEQ multiplex PCR, and the TCRdb table lists in-frame clones only, not all of them. The table lists hundreds of thousands of clones, almost 97% of them singletons. The sample comprised naive CD4+ T cells sorted from blood. The subset: CD45RA+ positively selected. Receptors were obtained from a woman aged 25 to 45 in good health.

The V and J genes are TRBV5-1 and TRBJ2-7; perhaps TRBD2 as D (6 bases). The V end lost 4 bases, the J end lost 4 bases, and 12 bases lay between the germline ends. The germline CDR1 and CDR2 sequences are SGHRS and YFSETQ. The CDR3 has 13 residues. In DNA form, the CDR3 reads TGCGCCAGCAGCGCGGCGGAGGGATACGAGCAGTACTTC. Encoded protein: CASSAAEGYEQYF.

This clone was observed a single time. This rearrangement joins TRBV19 to TRBJ2-2; 10 positions match TRBD1. Trimming at V came to 7 bases and at J to 5 bases, leaving 10 bases not matched to a gene. In germline, CDR1 is LNHDA, CDR2 SQIVND (reference sequence). This CDR3 has 16 residues. The CDR3 spells CASTPLGTGVTGELFF. The CDR3, as DNA: TGTGCCAGTACACCGCTCGGGACAGGGGTGACCGGGGAGCTGTTTTTT.

The chain uses TRBV19 and TRBJ2-3; 13 nucleotides align to TRBD2. The CDR3 has 15 amino acids. V shed 6 bases, J shed 5 bases, and the junction held 5 bases outside the gene matches. Germline V gives CDR1 LNHDA, CDR2 SQIVND (reference sequence). CDR3 sequence reads: CASSLGTSGKDTQYF. The DNA for the CDR3 is TGTGCCAGTAGCCTTGGGACTAGCGGGAAAGATACGCAGTATTTT.

The genes are TRBV19 and TRBJ1-5; D call uncertain. Germline lookup yields CDR1 LNHDA and CDR2 SQIVND (reference sequence). The CDR3 covers 13 residues. The V and J ends lost 8 bases and 7 bases respectively, with 15 bases between them. The DNA of the CDR3 is TGTGCCAGTCGTCCCCGACTTTTCCAGCCCCAGCATTTT. This codes for CASRPRLFQPQHF.

CDR3 sequence: CASAAAASSYEQYF. The DNA for the CDR3 is TGTGCCAGCGCGGCAGCGGCGAGCTCCTACGAGCAGTACTTC. The chain has TRBV2 and TRBJ2-7; D possibly corresponds to TRBD2 (5 bases). This CDR3 contains 14 residues. The germline V gene encodes CDR1 SNHLY and CDR2 FYNNEI. The V and J ends lost 8 bases and 0 bases respectively, with 14 bases between them.

The gene calls are TRBV7-3 and TRBJ2-3; 8 bases fit TRBD2. The CDR3 is made up of 15 amino acids. In germline, CDR1 is SGHTA, CDR2 FQGTGA. Trimming cost V 2 bases and J 1 base; bases outside gene matches: 2. In DNA, the CDR3 is TGTGCCAGCAGCTTAGGCGGGGGGCGCACAGATACGCAGTATTTT. Its protein is CASSLGGGRTDTQYF.

This chain connects TRBV25-1 to TRBJ2-6; perhaps TRBD2 as D (6 bases). V was shortened by 2 bases and J by 0 bases, with 8 bases between the two germline ends. The germline gives CDR1 MGHDK, CDR2 SYGVNS. The CDR3 has 16 amino acids. The CDR3 is CASSERGTSGANVLTF. The CDR3 DNA follows: TGTGCCAGCAGTGAACGGGGGACCTCTGGGGCCAACGTCCTGACTTTC.

The chain employs TRBV7-3 and TRBJ2-2; maybe TRBD2 (5 bases). V lost 2 bases, J lost 5 bases, and 12 bases lay in between. The CDR3 totals 15 residues. CDR1 and CDR2 (germline): SGHTA, FQGTGA. The CDR3 sequence: CASSLEGLRTGELFF. The CDR3, as DNA: TGTGCCAGCAGCTTAGAGGGATTACGGACCGGGGAGCTGTTTTTT.

The chain is built from TRBV29-1 and TRBJ2-6; D is ambiguous. The CDR3 contains 17 residues. V was clipped by 4 bases and J by 5 bases, with 21 bases between them. Looked up from germline, CDR1 is SQVTM and CDR2 is ANQGSEA. The CDR3 DNA follows: TGCAGCGTTGGAGAAGTAAGCATACAAAGTCGGGCCAACGTCCTGACTTTC. Its translation: CSVGEVSIQSRANVLTF. Complete variable domain (other parts from reference TRBV29-1 and TRBJ2-6): SAVISQKPSRDICQRGTSLTIQCQVDSQVTMMFWYRQQPGQSLTLIATANQGSEATYESGFVIDKFPISRPNLTFSTLTVSNMSPEDSSIYLCSVGEVSIQSRANVLTFGAGSRLTVL.